This T cell receptor (beta chain) appears in the sequencing data of a study of cytomegalovirus exposure and HLA in healthy donors. PCR amplification relied on 60 Vbeta primers (plus 13 Jbeta primers). Libraries were prepared by immunoSEQ multiplex PCR; TCRdb keeps only in-frame clonotypes and omits some of them. The table includes over 200,000 clones, about 84% detected once. This clone has just a few counts. The germline V gene encodes CDR1 SGDLS and CDR2 YYNGEE. Trimming stripped 0 bases from V and 4 bases from J, with 14 bases between. CDR3 length equals 15 residues. This receptor was taken from a human donor in good health. Sequencing input: PBMCs. This chain links TRBV9 with TRBJ2-7; D might be TRBD2 (5 bases). CDR3 region: CASSVAAGPSYEQYF. Here the CDR3 DNA reads TGTGCCAGCAGCGTAGCGGCGGGCCCATCGTACGAGCAGTACTTC.